This TCR beta chain appears in the sequencing data of a study of T cell responses to AZD1222 COVID-19 vaccine. Study-wide context: Second doses at about 4 or about 12 weeks were pooled. General study findings and limits: Clonal diversity may have been underestimated, and the donors were mostly white British, with more females than males. Close to half of all spike-specific TCRs reportedly target regions of the variants that are unmutated. Distributed over spike, vaccine-associated CD4 TCRs predominated at 160-218 and 743-854.

The repertoire was sequenced with immunoSEQ multiplex PCR; TCRdb's copy has only in-frame clones and lacks some. This table has about 120,000 clones, approximately 84% appearing once. This clone was counted a single time. Antigen unknown. Germline V gene data show CDR1 as SGHRS and CDR2 as YFSETQ. The germline V and J ends were trimmed by 4 bases and 4 bases, with 14 bases remaining between them. The CDR3 runs 14 residues. This clonotype originated in an adult in good health. The sample in question was peripheral blood, obtained on day 0 of AZD1222 vaccination. The chain links TRBV5-1 to TRBJ2-5; D may correspond to TRBD1 or TRBD2 (5 bases each). CDR3 DNA: TGCGCCAGCAGCCTGGGACGCGCCGGAGAGACCCAGTACTTC. It translates to CASSLGRAGETQYF.